A selection of T cell receptor beta chains follows, all from one sample in a study of OX40 agonist ivuxolimab in advanced cancers. The assay was immunoSEQ multiplex PCR, and TCRdb's table has in-frame clones only and misses some. Of about 79,000 clones listed, about 85% are singletons. Sequencing used CD4+ or CD8+ T cells sorted from blood, obtained in a trial of the OX40 agonist ivuxolimab. Receptors originate from an adult with an advanced solid tumor such as melanoma, head and neck, liver or kidney cancer. Both conserved end residues are part of each CDR3. The D gene is left open where the match is weak. Part of the rows lack a size; the others show once, few, many or a class for expanded clones.

J,V,D,size,DNA,CDR3
TRBJ2-1,TRBV30,TRBD2,.,TGTGCCTGGATTCGTCTAGCGGGAGGGTACAATGAGCAGTTCTTC,CAWIRLAGGYNEQFF
TRBJ2-7,TRBV7-2,.,.,TGTGCCAGCAGCTCGACGTTGGACCTCGGGGTGAAGTACTTC,CASSSTLDLGVKYF
TRBJ2-1,TRBV11-3,.,.,TGTGCCAGCAGCTTAGAGGCAGACAATGAGCAGTTCTTC,CASSLEADNEQFF
TRBJ2-3,TRBV11-2,TRBD1,.,TGTGCCAGCACCGAGGACAGGAACACAGATACGCAGTATTTT,CASTEDRNTDTQYF
TRBJ1-2,TRBV19,TRBD1,.,TGTGCCAGTAGTCCCACAGGGGATGGCTACACCTTC,CASSPTGDGYTF
TRBJ1-1,TRBV28,.,.,TGTGCCAGCAGTAAGGGGGAGGGCACTGAAGCTTTCTTT,CASSKGEGTEAFF
TRBJ2-7,TRBV27,TRBD1,.,TGTGCCAGCAGTCCCCTGACAGGGAACTTAACGTACGAGCAGTACTTC,CASSPLTGNLTYEQYF
TRBJ2-1,TRBV7-9,.,.,TGTGCCAGCAGCTCGGGGGTCGGGTCTGAGGGCTACAATGAGCAGTTCTTC,CASSSGVGSEGYNEQFF
TRBJ1-2,TRBV18,.,few,TGTGCCAGCTCACCTAGTCAGGACTATGGCTACACCTTC,CASSPSQDYGYTF
TRBJ2-2,TRBV18,TRBD1,once,TGTGCCAGCTCCCTCGACAGGGGAGGCACCGGGGAGCTGTTTTTT,CASSLDRGGTGELFF
TRBJ1-2,TRBV28,TRBD1,.,TGTGCCAGCAGCCGACAGGGAAGGTTAGACACCTTC,CASSRQGRLDTF
TRBJ2-3,TRBV10-3,TRBD1,.,TGTGCCATCAGGACTGGGGACAGGGGGCTTGAAGATACGCAGTATTTT,CAIRTGDRGLEDTQYF
TRBJ2-1,TRBV28,TRBD2,once,TGTGCCAGCAGTCCAGCCGGGACTAGCGGGAGCGATGAGCAGTTCTTC,CASSPAGTSGSDEQFF
TRBJ2-7,TRBV4-1,TRBD1,.,TGCGCCAGCAGCCAAGGGGACAGGGGTTTGGCCTACGAGCAGTACTTC,CASSQGDRGLAYEQYF
TRBJ2-7,TRBV16,.,.,TGTGCCAGCAGCCAACCTTATGCCTCACGGGAGCAGTACTTC,CASSQPYASREQYF
TRBJ1-2,TRBV25-1,.,.,TGTGCCAGCAGTGAATATATTCAGACCTTCGGATATGGCTACACCTTC,CASSEYIQTFGYGYTF
TRBJ2-2,TRBV6-1,.,.,TGTGCCAGCAGACGGAGACAGGCCGGGGAGCTGTTTTTT,CASRRRQAGELFF
TRBJ2-2,TRBV19,.,.,TGTGCCAGTAGTTTCATCGTGGACAGGAACACCGGGGAGCTGTTTTTT,CASSFIVDRNTGELFF
TRBJ2-5,TRBV7-6,.,once,TGTGCCAGCAGCTCCGCGGGTGGGGAGACCCAGTACTTC,CASSSAGGETQYF
TRBJ2-5,TRBV6-6,TRBD1,.,TGTGCCAGCAGCCGCGGACAGGGAGAGACCCAGTACTTC,CASSRGQGETQYF
TRBJ1-1,TRBV28,.,.,TGTGCCAGCAGTTCAATCCACTCGGATGGAACTGAAGCTTTCTTT,CASSSIHSDGTEAFF
TRBJ2-1,TRBV5-1,.,.,TGCGCCAGCAGCCCACGGGGGTATGAGCAGTTCTTC,CASSPRGYEQFF
TRBJ2-7,TRBV5-1,TRBD1,.,TGCGCCAGCAGCTTGGCCAAGGACAGGGTAACCTACGAGCAGTACTTC,CASSLAKDRVTYEQYF
TRBJ1-3,TRBV9,.,.,TGTGCCAGCAGCGGGGACGGAAGGGTCTCTGGAAACACCATATATTTT,CASSGDGRVSGNTIYF
TRBJ2-5,TRBV7-9,TRBD2,.,TGTGCCAGCCGGCTAGCGGGAGAGGTTGAGACCCAGTACTTC,CASRLAGEVETQYF
TRBJ2-1,TRBV5-1,.,.,TGCGCCAGCAGCTCAGACCTAGCACCACTCGATGAGCAGTTCTTC,CASSSDLAPLDEQFF
TRBJ1-2,TRBV4-1,.,few,TGCGCCAGCAGCCAAGTAACAGCCATTGATGGCTACACCTTC,CASSQVTAIDGYTF
TRBJ2-5,TRBV14,.,.,TGTGCCAGCAGCCAGACCCTGGATGGGGCGCAGATAGAGACCCAGTACTTC,CASSQTLDGAQIETQYF
TRBJ2-5,TRBV5-1,TRBD1,.,TGCGCCAGCAGCTCGACGGGACAGGGGGGTTTTGAGACCCAGTACTTC,CASSSTGQGGFETQYF
TRBJ2-7,TRBV7-8,.,.,TGTGCCAGCAGCCCGGGGACCTACGAGCAGTACTTC,CASSPGTYEQYF
TRBJ2-1,TRBV30,.,.,TGTGCCTGGAGTGAGCCGTCAATCAATGAGCAGTTCTTC,CAWSEPSINEQFF
TRBJ2-7,TRBV2,.,.,TGTGCCAGCAGTGCCTCAGGGGCAGGGAGTCGCGAGCAGTACTTC,CASSASGAGSREQYF
TRBJ2-1,TRBV6-6,TRBD1,.,TGTGCCAGCACCCAAAGGGACAGATCTAATGAGCAGTTCTTC,CASTQRDRSNEQFF
TRBJ2-7,TRBV7-3,TRBD2,.,TGTGCCAGCAGCCAAGTTTTGGCGCGGGGGAGCTCCTACGAGCAGTACTTC,CASSQVLARGSSYEQYF
TRBJ1-5,TRBV27,.,.,TGTGCCAGCAGTATAAGACAGTCTAATCAGCCCCAGCATTTT,CASSIRQSNQPQHF
TRBJ1-4,TRBV9,TRBD1,.,TGTGCCAGCAGCCCCGGGACAGGGGGTGAAAAACTGTTTTTT,CASSPGTGGEKLFF
TRBJ2-7,TRBV27,.,.,TGTGCCAGCGGACAAGGAGGGACGTACGAGCAGTACTTC,CASGQGGTYEQYF
TRBJ1-2,TRBV10-3,.,.,TGTGCCATCAGTGACACCCGGGAAAACTATGGCTACACCTTC,CAISDTRENYGYTF
TRBJ2-7,TRBV10-3,.,.,TGTGCCATCAGTGCCGGGATAAGTGGGAACGAGCAGTACTTC,CAISAGISGNEQYF
TRBJ1-1,TRBV15,.,.,TGTGCCACCGGGGGTGGTTTTTTTGGCACTGAAGCTTTCTTT,CATGGGFFGTEAFF
TRBJ2-3,TRBV7-6,.,.,TGTGCCAGCAGCTTAGTCGGTAGCGCAGATACGCAGTATTTT,CASSLVGSADTQYF
TRBJ2-5,TRBV14,.,once,TGTGCCAGCAGCCAACAGGGTCCGCTGCAAGAGACCCAGTACTTC,CASSQQGPLQETQYF
TRBJ2-1,TRBV7-9,TRBD2,few,TGTGCCAGCAGCTCGCCTTCACTAGCGGTTCATGAGCAGTTCTTC,CASSSPSLAVHEQFF
TRBJ2-1,TRBV14,TRBD1,.,TGTGCCAGCAGCCCGACAGGGCATGAGCAGTTCTTC,CASSPTGHEQFF
TRBJ2-7,TRBV7-8,.,.,TGTGCCAGCAGCTTAGGGGCAGTCTACGAGCAGTACTTC,CASSLGAVYEQYF
TRBJ1-3,TRBV5-1,.,.,TGCGCCAGCAGCTTGGCGGGTAGAGGAAACACCATATATTTT,CASSLAGRGNTIYF
TRBJ2-2,TRBV11-3,.,.,TGTGCCAGCAGCTTAGTGAACACCGGGGAGCTGTTTTTT,CASSLVNTGELFF
TRBJ2-1,TRBV14,.,.,TGTGCCAGCAGCCACTCAGGACGGGATGAGCAGTTCTTC,CASSHSGRDEQFF
TRBJ2-5,TRBV12-5,.,.,TGTGCTAGTGCCCTTCCGGACACTAAAGAGACCCAGTACTTC,CASALPDTKETQYF
TRBJ2-2,TRBV6-1,.,once,TGTGCCAGCAGTGAAGGCAGGTTCACCGGGGAGCTGTTTTTT,CASSEGRFTGELFF
TRBJ1-3,TRBV7-2,.,.,TGTGCCAGCAGCGTAGGGGGAAACACCATATATTTT,CASSVGGNTIYF
TRBJ2-7,TRBV5-4,TRBD1,.,TGTGCCAGCAGCTTTTTCGGGACAGGAACCATCGAGCAGTACTTC,CASSFFGTGTIEQYF